The entry that follows covers one T cell receptor beta chain sequence. Only one count was recorded for this clone. The clone's antigen remains unknown. No much larger clone is present one base from it, and per-base qualities are unavailable. The data derive from a study of T cells in narcolepsy (dated by TCRdb to 2017 to 2018). About the full investigation: Patients with narcolepsy type 1 or type 2 (NT1, NT2) were enrolled in the study together with healthy control donors. Autoreactive T cells targeting hypocretin neuron self-antigens (hypocretin, TRIB2) were sought in narcolepsy patients, and TCR Vbeta sequencing was used to track clonotypes in blood and CSF. Summary of the overall study and its limitations: In plots comparing CSF and blood CD4+ T cell clonotypes from the same patient, HCRT-specific and TRIB2-specific autoreactive clonotypes were highlighted. Autoreactive clonotypes were reported to be detected serially in the blood of the same patients and of different patients, but not in the blood of healthy controls. Certain blood memory CD4+ repertoires from patients and controls had no sequences that matched autoreactive T cell clones. Patients and controls had comparable numbers of sequenced blood memory CD4+ clonotypes, averaging about 37,000 and 33,000, respectively.

For TCR Vbeta sequencing, memory CD4+ T cells were sorted ex vivo from the peripheral blood of both healthy controls and narcolepsy patients. The CDR3 spans 15 residues, from the cysteine through the phenylalanine. Only CDR3 DNA is held: 45 bases, read in frame from base 1. The germline V gene sets CDR1 to KGHSH and CDR2 to LQKENI. The junction shows trimming of 3 bases on V and 3 bases on J, plus 12 bases between the germline ends. Libraries were constructed by the immunoSEQ multiplex PCR assay. TCRdb retrieved this table from immuneACCESS and kept in-frame rearrangements only. Not all clones are present; in checked studies, unresolved V genes account for under half, and no reason is known for the remainder. The sample table holds fewer than 35,000 clones, of which around 83% were seen once. The ten largest clones capture approximately 0.91% of the sample.

The V and J genes are TRBV18 and TRBJ2-1, with no D gene named confidently. This TCR came from a human donor with narcolepsy. Sequenced material: CD45RA- memory CD4+ T cells from PBMCs. The cell subset or site label here, explained by the study, means: memory T cells sorted ex vivo from peripheral blood. At the DNA level, the sequence is TGTGCCAGCTCACCTTCACAGCAGAACTACAATGAGCAGTTCTTC. Translated, it reads CASSPSQQNYNEQFF.